The 18 T cell receptor beta chains below were found in one sample sequenced in a study of identifying expanded T cells in peripheral blood. Clones were sequenced by immunoSEQ multiplex PCR, and TCRdb holds only the in-frame ones, with some missing. The sample carries about 130,000 clones, 80% to 90% recorded once. The sample was blood. The receptor set was obtained from a person aged 18-70 years in good health.

V is TRBV7-8 and J is TRBJ2-5; no reliable D call. Germline CDR1 is SGHVS and CDR2 is FQNEAQ. CDR3 length: 15 amino acids. Deletions cut 5 bases from V and 1 base from J, with 14 bases between. The CDR3 DNA is TGTGCCAGCAGCCCCCCTTATAGTCTCCAAGAGACCCAGTACTTC. This codes for CASSPPYSLQETQYF.

The genes are TRBV5-6 and TRBJ1-5; TRBD1 is a possible D gene (5 bases). The germline V and J ends were trimmed by 1 base and 7 bases, with 18 bases remaining between them. This CDR3 comprises 16 residues. CDR1 is SGHDT, CDR2 YYEEEE, per germline. The CDR3 DNA sequence: TGTGCCAGCAGCTTGAGTTTGCAGGGACTAAAGCAGCCCCAGCATTTT. It encodes CASSLSLQGLKQPQHF.

The genes are TRBV5-6 and TRBJ1-4; D uncertain. There are 15 residues in the CDR3. V dropped 0 bases and J dropped 0 bases, with 6 bases sitting between them. Germline CDR1 SGHDT, CDR2 YYEEEE. In DNA form, the CDR3 reads TGTGCCAGCAGCTTGGCGGGCTCAACTAATGAAAAACTGTTTTTT. As protein: CASSLAGSTNEKLFF.

The chain recombines TRBV19 with TRBJ2-1, with 8 bases identical to TRBD2. With V trimmed by 7 bases and J by 0 bases, 8 bases remained unmatched. From germline, CDR1 is LNHDA and CDR2 SQIVND (reference sequence). The CDR3 has 16 amino acids. CDR3: CASTVAGKSSYNEQFF. CDR3 nucleotides: TGTGCCAGTACAGTAGCGGGGAAGAGCTCCTACAATGAGCAGTTCTTC.

The gene calls are TRBV2 and TRBJ1-1; TRBD1 is a possible D gene (5 bases). The V gene lost 6 bases and the J gene lost 1 base, with 12 bases spanning the gap. This CDR3 contains 14 residues. Germline loops: CDR1 SNHLY, CDR2 FYNNEI. The DNA for the CDR3 is TGTGCCAGCAGCCGTACAGGACCGAACACTGAAGCTTTCTTT. This translates into CASSRTGPNTEAFF.

This clone was seen a few times. The V and J genes are TRBV28 and TRBJ1-2; 10 nucleotides align to TRBD1. Germline CDR1 and CDR2: MDHEN and SYDVKM. This CDR3 comprises 16 residues. J gave up 1 base and V 5 bases, and 7 bases lay outside the gene matches. Here the CDR3 reads CASSPLRDRGNYGYTF. The CDR3 DNA reads TGTGCCAGCAGTCCTCTCCGGGACAGGGGTAACTATGGCTACACCTTC.

The V call is TRBV2, the J call TRBJ2-2; D is possibly TRBD2 (5 bases). Germline lookup yields CDR1 SNHLY and CDR2 FYNNEI. V lost 1 base and J lost 4, with 10 bases in between. CDR3 length equals 15 residues. The CDR3 reads CASSEVPRGTGELFF. The CDR3, as DNA: TGTGCCAGCAGTGAAGTTCCCCGGGGCACCGGGGAGCTGTTTTTT.

The V call is TRBV7-9, the J call TRBJ1-1; possibly TRBD1 for D (6 bases). There are 14 residues in the CDR3. The germline V gene encodes CDR1 SEHNR and CDR2 FQNEAQ (reference sequence). Deletions cut 4 bases from V and 6 bases from J, with 15 bases between. The CDR3 nucleotides read TGTGCCAGCAGCTATAGGGGGGAGTTCGCTGAAGCTTTCTTT. As protein: CASSYRGEFAEAFF.

This rearrangement joins TRBV5-1 to TRBJ1-1; 8 bases align to TRBD1. Unmatched junction bases numbered 1, after V lost 4 bases and J lost 5 bases. The CDR3 is 12 residues long. Germline CDR1 is SGHRS and CDR2 is YFSETQ. The DNA of the CDR3 is TGCGCCAGCAGCCGGACAGGGACTGAAGCTTTCTTT. Protein: CASSRTGTEAFF.

The genes are TRBV7-3 and TRBJ2-3; TRBD1 agrees at 11 bases. Per the germline V gene, CDR1 is SGHTA and CDR2 is FQGTGA. The CDR3 covers 16 residues. V dropped 0 bases and J dropped 9; count of bases not matched to a gene: 8. The CDR3 loop reads CASSLTDRGLGNTQYF. CDR3 DNA sequence: TGTGCCAGCAGCTTAACGGACAGGGGGCTGGGGAACACGCAGTATTTT.

The chain uses TRBV18 and TRBJ1-2; tentatively, D is TRBD1 (5 bases). The ends were cut back, 3 bases at V and 4 bases at J, with 12 bases in the middle. The CDR3 runs 14 residues. Germline V CDR1 and CDR2: KGHSH, LQKENI. The CDR3 DNA reads TGTGCCAGCTCACCTCCGGGGGACGGCTATGGCTACACCTTC. This translates into CASSPPGDGYGYTF.

J is TRBJ1-4 and V is TRBV5-4; no clear D gene. Germline V gene data show CDR1 as SGHNT and CDR2 as YYREEE (reference sequence). The length of the CDR3 is 16 residues. Trimming took 2 bases from V and 5 from J, leaving 16 bases between them. The CDR3 coding sequence is TGTGCCAGCAGCTTAAAGACTGATGGGTTGAATGAAAAACTGTTTTTT. This gives the protein CASSLKTDGLNEKLFF.

The rearrangement joins TRBV14 to TRBJ1-1, with D perhaps matching TRBD1 (5 bases). Germline values: CDR1 SGHDN, CDR2 FVKESK. V was trimmed by 0 bases and J by 8 bases, leaving 10 bases between them. The CDR3 extends over 13 amino acids. The CDR3, as DNA: TGTGCCAGCAGCCAAGATTTACGGGGGGAAGCTTTCTTT. As protein: CASSQDLRGEAFF.

The chain links TRBV7-8 to TRBJ2-1, with D possibly being TRBD1 (6 bases). Trimming took off 9 bases at V and 5 bases at J, with 14 bases between the two ends. The CDR3 extends over 13 amino acids. CDR1 is SGHVS, CDR2 FQNEAQ, per germline. The CDR3 here is CASTAGVHNEQFF. DNA of the CDR3: TGTGCCAGTACCGCAGGGGTCCACAATGAGCAGTTCTTC.

The gene calls are TRBV30 and TRBJ2-3; D uncertain. Between the trimmed V and J ends, which lost 0 bases and 3 bases, there was a span of 13 bases. Germline V gene data show CDR1 as GTSNPN and CDR2 as SVGIG (reference sequence). This CDR3 has 15 residues. The CDR3 sequence: CAWSVRHRVTDTQYF. In nucleotides, the CDR3 is TGTGCCTGGAGTGTTAGGCACCGAGTTACAGATACGCAGTATTTT. The whole variable domain, filled in from reference TRBV30 and TRBJ2-3, reads SQTIHQWPATLVQPVGSPLSLECTVEGTSNPNLYWYRQAAGRGLQLLFYSVGIGQISSEVPQNLSASRPQDRQFILSSKKLLLSDSGFYLCAWSVRHRVTDTQYFGPGTRLTVL.

V is TRBV19 and J is TRBJ2-3, with 9 positions matching TRBD1. Unmatched junction bases numbered 8, after V lost 5 bases and J lost 5 bases. There are 15 residues in the CDR3. The germline gives CDR1 LNHDA, CDR2 SQIVND (reference sequence). The CDR3 bases are TGTGCCAGTAGTCCCCGTCGACAGGGGGGAGATACGCAGTATTTT. Protein: CASSPRRQGGDTQYF.

This sequence joins TRBV2 and TRBJ2-7; no reliable D call. Per germline, CDR1 SNHLY and CDR2 FYNNEI. The CDR3 length is 13 residues. The V gene lost 7 bases and the J gene lost 5 bases, with 15 bases spanning the gap. The CDR3 loop reads CASKAPMGHEQYF. The DNA for the CDR3 is TGTGCCAGCAAGGCACCGATGGGCCACGAGCAGTACTTC. The entire variable domain, with the rest obtained from reference TRBV2 and TRBJ2-7, is as follows: EPEVTQTPSHQVTQMGQEVILRCVPISNHLYFYWYRQILGQKVEFLVSFYNNEISEKSEIFDDQFSVERPDGSNFTLKIRSTKLEDSAMYFCASKAPMGHEQYFGPGTRLTVT.

This sequence joins TRBV7-2 and TRBJ2-7, with TRBD1 matching 7 bases. Germline V gives CDR1 SGHTA, CDR2 FQGNSA. J gave up 4 bases and V 4 bases, and 10 bases lay outside the gene matches. The length of the CDR3 is 15 residues. This CDR3 reads CASSSPGRGIYEQYF. The CDR3 region has the DNA TGTGCCAGCAGCTCCCCGGGCAGGGGGATATACGAGCAGTACTTC. The full variable domain, with the rest looked up from reference TRBV7-2 and TRBJ2-7, is GAGVSQSPSNKVTEKGKDVELRCDPISGHTALYWYRQSLGQGLEFLIYFQGNSAPDKSGLPSDRFSAERTGGSVSTLTIQRTQQEDSAVYLCASSSPGRGIYEQYFGPGTRLTVT.